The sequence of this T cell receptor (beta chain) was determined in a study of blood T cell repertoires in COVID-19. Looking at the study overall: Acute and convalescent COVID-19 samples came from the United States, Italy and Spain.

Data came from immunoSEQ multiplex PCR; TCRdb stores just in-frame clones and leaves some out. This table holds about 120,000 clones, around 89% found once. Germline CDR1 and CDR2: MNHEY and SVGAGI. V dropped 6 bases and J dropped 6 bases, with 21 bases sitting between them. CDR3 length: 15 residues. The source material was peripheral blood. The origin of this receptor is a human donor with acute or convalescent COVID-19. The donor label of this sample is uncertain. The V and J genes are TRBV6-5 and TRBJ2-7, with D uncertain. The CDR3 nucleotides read TGTGCCAGCAGGGGTAGCCTTTACTTTTACGGCGAGCAGTACTTC. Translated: CASRGSLYFYGEQYF.